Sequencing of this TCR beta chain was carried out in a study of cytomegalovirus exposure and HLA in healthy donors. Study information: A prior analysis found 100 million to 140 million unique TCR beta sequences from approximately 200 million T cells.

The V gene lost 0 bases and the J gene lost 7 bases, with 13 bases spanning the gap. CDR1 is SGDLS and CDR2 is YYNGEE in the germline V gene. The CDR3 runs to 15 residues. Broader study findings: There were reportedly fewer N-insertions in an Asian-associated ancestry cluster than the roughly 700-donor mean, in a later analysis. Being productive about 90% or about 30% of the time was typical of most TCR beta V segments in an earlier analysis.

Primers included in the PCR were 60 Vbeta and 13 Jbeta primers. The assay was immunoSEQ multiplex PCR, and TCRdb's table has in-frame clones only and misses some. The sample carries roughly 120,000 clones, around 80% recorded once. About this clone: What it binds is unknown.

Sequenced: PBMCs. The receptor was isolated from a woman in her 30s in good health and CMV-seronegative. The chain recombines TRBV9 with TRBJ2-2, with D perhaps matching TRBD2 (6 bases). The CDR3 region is CASSVDGGRGGELFF. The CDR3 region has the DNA TGTGCCAGCAGCGTAGACGGGGGTCGTGGCGGGGAGCTGTTTTTT.